This entry lists 28 T cell receptor beta chains sequenced from one sample in a study of cytomegalovirus exposure and HLA in healthy donors (dated by TCRdb to the late 2010s). The library was made by the immunoSEQ multiplex PCR assay. The multiplex PCR relied on a mix of 60 forward primers for TCR Vbeta segments and 13 reverse primers for TCR Jbeta segments. The table was pulled from immuneACCESS by TCRdb, which kept in-frame rearrangements only. Such tables lose some clones; where checked, under half of the loss comes from unresolved V genes, and the rest has no known cause. This sample gives about 110,000 clones in total; around 75% of them show up just once. The top ten clones comprise 1.3% of the sample. What was sequenced was PBMCs. Receptor source: a man aged 35 to 55 in good health and CMV-seronegative.

The rearrangement joins TRBV2 to TRBJ2-7; D remains unclear. Germline V lookup: CDR1 SNHLY, CDR2 FYNNEI. The germline V and J ends were trimmed by 0 bases and 2 bases, with 8 bases remaining between them. The CDR3 length is 14 residues. The CDR3 DNA reads as TGTGCCAGCAGTGAAGCTGCGGCTACCTACGAGCAGTACTTC. Amino acid sequence: CASSEAAATYEQYF.

The chain employs TRBV18 and TRBJ2-5, with D maybe TRBD2 (6 bases). With the DNA end fitting TRBJ2-7 better, the J assignment may be wrong. The CDR3 runs 16 residues. The V gene's germline CDR1 is KGHSH and CDR2 LQKENI. CDR3 region: CASSPRGGNVVYEQYF. CDR3 coding DNA: TGTGCCAGCTCACCACGTGGAGGGAATGTGGTGTACGAGCAGTACTTC.

The chain carries TRBV11-1 and TRBJ2-3, with D unclear. The CDR3 has 11 amino acids. CDR1 is SGHAT and CDR2 is FQDESV in the germline V gene (reference sequence). Trimming took 2 bases from V and 9 from J, leaving 6 bases between them. The CDR3 sequence is CASSLTRTQYF. CDR3 DNA: TGTGCCAGCAGCTTAACGAGAACGCAGTATTTT.

The chain carries TRBV25-1 and TRBJ2-7, with TRBD1 matching 7 bases. There are 13 residues in the CDR3. Germline loops: CDR1 MGHDK, CDR2 SYGVNS. V trimming: 3 bases; J trimming: 2 bases; junction bases outside the gene matches: 1. The CDR3: CASSEGQTYEQYF. The CDR3 DNA follows: TGTGCCAGCAGTGAGGGACAGACCTACGAGCAGTACTTC.

The V and J genes are TRBV6-5 and TRBJ2-1, with TRBD1 identical over 8 bases. The CDR3 consists of 14 residues. V shed 6 bases, J shed 7 bases, and the junction held 8 bases outside the gene matches. CDR1 and CDR2 (germline): MNHEY, SVGAGI. For the CDR3, the DNA is TGTGCCAGCAGAGGACAGGGTGGGAAGAATGAGCAGTTCTTC. It specifies CASRGQGGKNEQFF.

The CDR3 is CASSVRQGYEQYF. As DNA, the CDR3 is TGTGCCAGCAGCGTCCGACAGGGATACGAGCAGTACTTC. The genes are TRBV7-2 and TRBJ2-7; the match to TRBD1 covers 7 bases. Germline assignment: CDR1 SGHTA and CDR2 FQGNSA. V was clipped by 5 bases and J by 4 bases; unmatched bases: 5. The CDR3 has 13 residues.

This rearrangement joins TRBV6-5 to TRBJ2-5, with 13 nucleotides matching TRBD2. With the DNA end fitting TRBJ2-7 better, the J assignment may be wrong. CDR3 length: 14 residues. Germline V gene lookup returns CDR1 MNHEY and CDR2 SVGAGI. CDR3 DNA: TGTGCCAGCAGGGGACTAGCGGGATCCGTCGAGCAGTACTTC. Translating gives CASRGLAGSVEQYF.

The V gene is TRBV5-1, the J gene TRBJ2-6; weak D call: TRBD1 (6 bases). V was clipped by 2 bases and J by 0 bases, with 21 bases between them. Per germline, CDR1 SGHRS and CDR2 YFSETQ. The CDR3 is 20 residues long. The CDR3 DNA follows: TGCGCCAGCAGCTTAGGGGGTAGCACAGGGTCCCTCTCTGGGGCCAACGTCCTGACTTTC. It codes for CASSLGGSTGSLSGANVLTF.

The chain links TRBV29-1 to TRBJ2-7; tentatively, D is TRBD2 (6 bases). V lost 1 base to trimming and J lost 7 bases, with 20 bases between them. Germline-derived CDR1 and CDR2 are SQVTM and ANQGSEA. The CDR3 consists of 15 residues. The CDR3 sequence: CSVEARGQGPLEQYF. Written as DNA, the CDR3 is TGCAGCGTTGAAGCGCGGGGCCAGGGACCCCTGGAGCAGTACTTC.

The chain links TRBV2 to TRBJ2-7; perhaps TRBD1 as D (6 bases). V was pared by 8 bases and J by 6 bases, with 11 bases between. This CDR3 is built from 11 residues. Germline CDR1 SNHLY, CDR2 FYNNEI. In DNA, the CDR3 is TGTGCCAGCCAACAGGGCTGCGAGCAGTACTTC. It encodes CASQQGCEQYF.

The gene calls are TRBV7-9 and TRBJ1-1; 7 bases line up with TRBD1. This CDR3 is 14 amino acids long. The V gene's germline CDR1 is SEHNR and CDR2 FQNEAQ (reference sequence). V lost 5 bases and J lost 4; bases outside the gene matches: 7. This chain's CDR3 is CASSQGGMGTEAFF. CDR3 in DNA: TGTGCCAGCAGCCAGGGGGGAATGGGCACTGAAGCTTTCTTT.

CDR3: CASSEHRKVEPQHF. CDR3 DNA: TGTGCCAGCAGTGAGCACAGGAAGGTTGAGCCCCAGCATTTT. V usage is TRBV2 and J usage is TRBJ1-5; weak D call: TRBD1 (5 bases). The V end lost 3 bases, the J end lost 8 bases, and 14 bases lay between the germline ends. CDR3 length: 14 amino acids. The V gene's germline CDR1 is SNHLY and CDR2 FYNNEI.

J is TRBJ2-3 and V is TRBV6-5; 9 bases agree with TRBD1. V shed 2 bases and J 4 bases; nucleotides not matched to a gene: 4. This CDR3 is 15 amino acids long. Germline loops: CDR1 MNHEY, CDR2 SVGAGI. This chain's CDR3 is CASSYGTGPADTQYF. In DNA form, the CDR3 reads TGTGCCAGCAGTTACGGGACAGGGCCCGCAGATACGCAGTATTTT.

The V gene is TRBV6-5, the J gene TRBJ1-2; D possibly corresponds to TRBD1 (5 bases). There are 15 residues in the CDR3. Germline V gene lookup returns CDR1 MNHEY and CDR2 SVGAGI. The ends were cut back, 8 bases at V and 2 bases at J, with 18 bases in the middle. CDR3 region: CASPGYGRENYGYTF. CDR3 DNA sequence: TGTGCCAGCCCCGGGTACGGCAGGGAAAACTATGGCTACACCTTC.

This sequence joins TRBV19 and TRBJ1-4, with 10 bases fitting TRBD1. Germline CDR1 reads LNHDA; CDR2 reads SQIVND (reference sequence). There are 15 residues in the CDR3. V shed 6 bases, J shed 7 bases, and the junction held 8 bases outside the gene matches. CDR3 sequence (DNA): TGTGCCAGTAGCCCCCGACAGGGGGCAGGTGAAAAACTGTTTTTT. Translation gives CASSPRQGAGEKLFF.

The V call is TRBV21-1, the J call TRBJ2-5; TRBD2 is the table's D call and was not checked against the DNA. The better agreement between TRBJ2-7 and the DNA end casts doubt on the J call. TRBV21-1 constitutes a pseudogene. This CDR3 is 14 amino acids long. Here the CDR3 DNA reads TGTGCCAGCAGCAAATGGGGGGAGAAGACCGAGCAGTACTTC. Amino acids: CASSKWGEKTEQYF.

The chain links TRBV5-1 to TRBJ2-7; TRBD2 matches at 8 bases. Germline trimming cut 0 bases from V and 6 bases from J; bases unmatched to any gene: 14. CDR3 length: 17 amino acids. Germline assignment: CDR1 SGHRS and CDR2 YFSETQ. The CDR3 coding sequence is TGCGCCAGCAGCTTGGAAGGTTCGACATCTGGGACTAGCGAGCAGTACTTC. It codes for CASSLEGSTSGTSEQYF.

The V and J genes are TRBV30 and TRBJ2-3; 7 positions match TRBD2. Trimming at V came to 2 bases and at J to 4 bases, leaving 21 bases not matched to a gene. The germline V gene has CDR1 GTSNPN and CDR2 SVGIG (reference sequence). The CDR3 totals 19 residues. Here the CDR3 DNA reads TGTGCCTGGAGTTCGTTTTTTGAGGGAGGGCCCTTCGGGGCAGATACGCAGTATTTT. Its translation: CAWSSFFEGGPFGADTQYF.

The chain employs TRBV5-6 and TRBJ2-7; TRBD1 agrees at 9 bases. The CDR3 has 15 amino acids. CDR1 SGHDT and CDR2 YYEEEE come from the germline V gene. J was trimmed by 2 bases and V by 2 bases; bases with no gene match: 5. CDR3 residues: CASSFGQGRTYEQYF. Here the CDR3 DNA reads TGTGCCAGCAGCTTTGGACAGGGGCGGACCTACGAGCAGTACTTC.

The V and J genes are TRBV30 and TRBJ2-7; 10 bases are a match to TRBD2. V shed 0 bases, J shed 4 bases, and the junction held 6 bases outside the gene matches. CDR3 length equals 15 residues. The germline V gene has CDR1 GTSNPN and CDR2 SVGIG (reference sequence). CDR3 amino acids: CAWSVLASGSYEQYF. The DNA for the CDR3 is TGTGCCTGGAGTGTACTAGCTAGCGGGAGTTACGAGCAGTACTTC.

The rearrangement links TRBV7-9 to TRBJ1-1, with TRBD1 identical over 7 bases. The CDR3 has 14 amino acids. Unmatched junction bases numbered 9, after V lost 4 bases and J lost 7 bases. CDR1 and CDR2 (germline): SEHNR, FQNEAQ (reference sequence). The CDR3 nucleotides are TGTGCCAGCAGCTGGGGACAGACAAACGGTGAAGCTTTCTTT. Its translation: CASSWGQTNGEAFF.

The chain is built from TRBV18 and TRBJ1-1; perhaps TRBD1 as D (5 bases). Trimming took off 3 bases at V and 1 base at J, with 18 bases between the two ends. The CDR3 length is 17 residues. CDR1 KGHSH and CDR2 LQKENI come from the germline V gene. CDR3 coding DNA: TGTGCCAGCTCACCCCCGGGACCCCGGGGGAAGAACACTGAAGCTTTCTTT. Its protein is CASSPPGPRGKNTEAFF.

Only a few counts were recorded for this clone. This rearrangement joins TRBV28 to TRBJ2-5; D is perhaps TRBD1 (6 bases). This CDR3 has 16 residues. Between the trimmed V and J ends, which lost 2 bases and 3 bases, there was a span of 16 bases. From germline, CDR1 is MDHEN and CDR2 SYDVKM. CDR3 region: CASSLEAGTLEETQYF. The CDR3 bases are TGTGCCAGCAGTTTAGAAGCCGGGACACTCGAAGAGACCCAGTACTTC.

CDR3: CASSQQINYGYTF. The CDR3 nucleotides read TGCGCCAGCAGCCAACAGATTAACTATGGCTACACCTTC. The chain links TRBV4-1 to TRBJ1-2, with D unresolved. V lost 2 bases, J lost 1 base, and 5 bases lay in between. The germline V gene encodes CDR1 MGHRA and CDR2 YSYEKL. This CDR3 region has 13 residues.

V gene TRBV30 combines with J gene TRBJ2-1; D is perhaps TRBD1 (5 bases). Trimming pared 2 bases from V and 12 bases from J, leaving 14 bases between. The CDR3 consists of 12 residues. Germline V gene data show CDR1 as GTSNPN and CDR2 as SVGIG (reference sequence). CDR3 region: CAWSPTEGVQFF. As DNA, the CDR3 is TGTGCCTGGAGTCCTACTGAAGGGGTGCAGTTCTTC.

In its sample, this clone was seen a few times. This chain uses TRBV5-6 with TRBJ1-1; D is possibly TRBD1 (5 bases). CDR1 is SGHDT and CDR2 is YYEEEE in the germline V gene. Trimming removed 5 bases from V and 10 bases from J, with 15 bases in between. The CDR3 is 12 residues long. CDR3 residues: CASRSSRGVAFF. CDR3 nucleotides: TGTGCCAGCAGATCAAGTAGGGGTGTAGCTTTCTTT.

The chain is built from TRBV6-4 and TRBJ2-5; a possible D gene is TRBD2 (6 bases). The CDR3 is made up of 14 amino acids. Germline-derived CDR1 and CDR2 are MRHNA and SNTAGT. Deletions cut 7 bases from V and 0 bases from J, with 12 bases between. The CDR3: CASIGREYQETQYF. For the CDR3, the DNA is TGTGCCAGCATTGGACGGGAGTACCAAGAGACCCAGTACTTC.

In regard to this clone: This same CDR3 is encoded by further DNA sequences in the sample. V usage is TRBV27 and J usage is TRBJ2-4, with TRBD2 matching 10 bases. CDR3 length: 17 amino acids. The V gene end was trimmed by 4 bases and the J gene end by 13 bases; junction bases not matched to a gene: 19. Germline V gives CDR1 MNHEY, CDR2 SMNVEV (reference sequence). The CDR3 here is CASSSLAQRAGGTIQYF. In nucleotides, the CDR3 is TGTGCCAGCAGTTCTCTCGCACAAAGAGCGGGAGGGACAATCCAGTACTTC.